This record looks at one T cell receptor (beta chain) sequence and its context. The antigen this receptor binds is unknown. Base qualities are not recorded, but no much larger clone differs from it by a single base. In Seattle, one collaborating source enrolled patients while the infection was active and tracked those patients longitudinally over the course of disease. The collaborating institutions used their own protocols to collect whole blood in K2EDTA tubes. Collaborator samples were shipped for TCRbeta analysis as frozen whole blood, isolated PBMCs, or DNA extracted from either sample type. TCRbeta CDR3 regions were amplified from genomic DNA by means of the immunoSEQ Assay, a bias-controlled multiplex PCR. As for how the authors treated the data: The number of nucleated cells in each sample was estimated by amplification of reference gene primers within the assay. Sequence reads were collapsed and filtered to measure the absolute abundance of every unique TCRbeta CDR3 rearrangement. Productive Simpson clonality was computed per sample as the square root of Simpson's diversity index over productive rearrangements. Drawn from immuneACCESS, this table holds only the in-frame rearrangements with V and J called that TCRdb kept. Clones are partly lost; checked studies trace under half to an unresolved V gene and leave the rest unexplained. D and trimming were read from the DNA, whereas the V and J calls and clone size are those reported in that table. Within this sample are roughly 70,000 clones, with about 74% of them counted one time only. Approximately 2.5% of the sample goes to the ten largest clones.

These data come from a study of blood T cell repertoires in COVID-19 (dated by TCRdb to about 2020). The study in broad terms: The collaborator samples originated in the United States, Italy and Spain and spanned the acute and convalescent phases of COVID-19. The sample metadata nearly always contained a de-identified subject ID, COVID-19 status, age in years and sex. The samples were drawn from the first 160 participants of the ongoing ImmuneRACE study and from some 1,300 subjects provided by 6 global collaborators. Deeply sampled blood TCRbeta repertoires from subjects exposed to, actively infected with, or recovered from COVID-19 were included in the dataset. The repertoires were released in a freely available public database intended as a resource for research on the immune response to SARS-CoV-2. The material from the prospective study consisted of cDNA or gDNA derived from T cells, B-cell-depleted T cells, or PBMCs. Where HLA class I and class II types were available, the types were taken from metadata supplied by the sample provider, not from assay-based typing.

The full study reports these points: Clinical and demographic metadata were provided uncurated, with the amount varying by source and participant.

The germline V gene (reference sequence) gives CDR1 as SGHNT and CDR2 as YYREEE. Inclusive of the bounding cysteine and phenylalanine, the CDR3 is 16 residues long. The kept DNA is CDR3 alone, 48 bases in frame from the first base. The V end gives up 2 bases and the J end 1 base, leaving 5 bases in the junction not matched to a gene. This receptor was taken from a man between 65 and 79 years old with COVID-19, enrolled during active disease. The chain is assembled from TRBV5-4 and TRBJ2-2; a stretch of 7 junction bases matches TRBD1. Sequenced sample: peripheral blood. The CDR3: CASSLRRTGNTGELFF. In nucleotide form, the sequence is TGTGCCAGCAGCTTACGACGGACAGGGAACACCGGGGAGCTGTTTTTT.